These 18 T cell receptor beta chains were all obtained from the same sample, sequenced in a study of shared clonotypes between healthy human individuals. TCRdb's copy holds only in-frame clones and misses some; the assay was immunoSEQ multiplex PCR. The sample has around 600,000 clones; 85% to 95% are singletons. Naivety among CD8 cells was defined by CD45RO negativity and positive CCR7 selection, thereby excluding terminally differentiated effector memory CD45RA+ cells. Material for sequencing was naive CD8+ T cells sorted from blood. These receptors were taken from a woman aged 30 to 39 in good health.

The CDR3 is CASSSNPWLAGVRTGELFF. CDR3 coding DNA: TGTGCCAGCAGCTCAAACCCTTGGCTAGCGGGAGTACGCACCGGGGAGCTGTTTTTT. The rearrangement uses TRBV27 and TRBJ2-2; 10 positions agree with TRBD2. Germline lookup yields CDR1 MNHEY and CDR2 SMNVEV (reference sequence). The CDR3 consists of 19 residues. The V and J ends lost 6 bases and 4 bases, in that order; junction bases with no gene match: 17.

This rearrangement joins TRBV11-1 to TRBJ2-1; a weak D match, TRBD1 (5 bases). CDR3 size: 14 residues. Deletions cut 1 base from V and 7 bases from J, with 11 bases between. The germline gives CDR1 SGHAT, CDR2 FQDESV (reference sequence). The CDR3 sequence is CASSLGAGQNEQFF. The DNA of the CDR3 is TGTGCCAGCAGCTTAGGGGCAGGGCAAAATGAGCAGTTCTTC.

The chain combines TRBV11-2 with TRBJ1-2, with TRBD1 as a possible D gene (6 bases). CDR3 length equals 18 residues. V was pared by 1 base and J by 0 bases, with 18 bases between. CDR1 is SGHAT, CDR2 FQNNGV, per germline. The CDR3 loop reads CASSLGRGRKGTNYGYTF. CDR3 bases: TGTGCCAGCAGCTTAGGTCGGGGGCGAAAGGGAACTAACTATGGCTACACCTTC.

The chain recombines TRBV5-6 with TRBJ2-1; no clear D gene. Trimming took 0 bases from V and 8 from J, leaving 15 bases between them. The CDR3 sequence is 15 residues long. The V gene's germline CDR1 is SGHDT and CDR2 YYEEEE. For the CDR3, the DNA is TGTGCCAGCAGCTTGGAGGGTAGAGTAGTCTATGAGCAGTTCTTC. It yields the protein CASSLEGRVVYEQFF.

This chain joins TRBV4-2 and TRBJ2-7; the match to TRBD1 covers 9 bases. Unmatched junction bases numbered 6, after V lost 2 bases and J lost 4 bases. This CDR3 is 15 amino acids long. CDR1 is LGHNA, CDR2 YNFKEQ, per germline. The CDR3 is CASSQLRTGEYEQYF. The CDR3 region has the DNA TGTGCCAGCAGCCAATTACGGACAGGGGAGTACGAGCAGTACTTC.

The V call is TRBV19, the J call TRBJ2-2; TRBD1 might be the D (5 bases). The CDR3 consists of 14 residues. CDR1 and CDR2 from the germline V gene are LNHDA and SQIVND (reference sequence). V gave up 5 bases and J gave up 1 base, with 8 bases separating them. The DNA for the CDR3 is TGTGCCAGTAGTCAGGGTCTGAACACCGGGGAGCTGTTTTTT. Amino acids: CASSQGLNTGELFF.

This chain joins TRBV5-8 and TRBJ1-2, with D hard to call. Trimming left V 9 bases short and J 13 bases short, with 13 bases between. The germline CDR1 and CDR2 sequences are SGHTS and YDEGEE. The CDR3 covers 9 residues. The CDR3: CATRLGSTF. CDR3 nucleotide sequence: TGTGCCACCAGACTTGGTTCCACCTTC.

The rearrangement uses TRBV2 and TRBJ2-7, with 11 positions matching TRBD2. With 8 bases clipped from V and 9 bases from J, the junction kept 12 bases outside the gene matches. The CDR3 has 14 amino acids. Per the germline V gene, CDR1 is SNHLY and CDR2 is FYNNEI. The DNA for the CDR3 is TGTGCCAGCCGCGACGGTAGCGGGAGGGCCTCGCAGTACTTC. It encodes CASRDGSGRASQYF.

This chain connects TRBV27 to TRBJ2-5; no clear D. The CDR3 extends over 12 amino acids. The germline V gene encodes CDR1 MNHEY and CDR2 SMNVEV (reference sequence). Trimming removed 5 bases at V and 5 bases at J, with 9 bases between. CDR3 DNA: TGTGCCAGCAGTAGGATGGGGGAGACCCAGTACTTC. It is translated as CASSRMGETQYF.

The chain joins TRBV5-4 to TRBJ2-7, with D possibly TRBD2 on 6 matching bases. This CDR3 is 15 amino acids long. CDR1 is SGHNT, CDR2 YYREEE, per germline (reference sequence). V was trimmed by 0 bases and J by 5 bases, leaving 15 bases between them. CDR3 protein: CASSLVAGRPDEQYF. CDR3 bases: TGTGCCAGCAGCTTGGTGGCCGGGAGACCGGACGAGCAGTACTTC.

The rearrangement links TRBV7-9 to TRBJ1-1; D not certain. This CDR3 comprises 15 residues. The V gene lost 5 bases and the J gene lost 1 base, with 14 bases spanning the gap. In germline, CDR1 is SEHNR, CDR2 FQNEAQ (reference sequence). CDR3 nucleotide sequence: TGTGCCAGCAGCCCCCCTTGGACGGAGAACACTGAAGCTTTCTTT. It translates to CASSPPWTENTEAFF.

The gene calls are TRBV12-1 and TRBJ2-1; the table gives TRBD2 as D, unverified against the DNA. TRBV12-1 constitutes a pseudogene. CDR3 length: 15 residues. This CDR3 is CASSFCLATVNEQFF. The DNA for the CDR3 is TGTGCCAGCAGCTTTTGTCTAGCTACCGTCAATGAGCAGTTCTTC.

The J gene is TRBJ2-7, the V gene TRBV11-2, with 7 bases identical to TRBD2. There are 19 residues in the CDR3. Losses at the gene ends were 5 bases for V and 3 bases for J; bases not matched to a gene: 22. Germline V gives CDR1 SGHAT, CDR2 FQNNGV. The CDR3 loop reads CASSPHRRATSIYLYEQYF. Here the CDR3 DNA reads TGTGCCAGCAGCCCCCACCGACGCGCGACTAGCATATATCTCTACGAGCAGTACTTC.

V and J are TRBV2 and TRBJ2-5, with D maybe TRBD2 (6 bases). CDR3 length equals 14 residues. The germline V and J ends were trimmed by 2 bases and 2 bases, with 9 bases remaining between them. Germline V gene sequence: CDR1 SNHLY, CDR2 FYNNEI. The CDR3 here is CASSERTNQETQYF. For the CDR3, the DNA is TGTGCCAGCAGTGAAAGGACTAATCAAGAGACCCAGTACTTC.

The chain employs TRBV2 and TRBJ2-7; D may be TRBD1 (5 bases). Between the trimmed V and J ends, which lost 3 bases and 5 bases, there was a span of 20 bases. Germline V gives CDR1 SNHLY, CDR2 FYNNEI. The CDR3 runs to 16 residues. The chain's CDR3 is CASSDYRLNWGHEQYF. As DNA, the CDR3 is TGTGCCAGCAGTGACTACAGACTTAATTGGGGCCACGAGCAGTACTTC.

The gene calls are TRBV10-2 and TRBJ1-5; 8 nucleotides align to TRBD1. Germline trimming cut 2 bases from V and 1 base from J; bases unmatched to any gene: 1. In germline, CDR1 is WSHSY, CDR2 SAAADI. The CDR3 runs 15 residues. CDR3 loop: CASSENRGSNQPQHF. The CDR3 region has the DNA TGCGCCAGCAGTGAGAACAGGGGGAGCAATCAGCCCCAGCATTTT.

The chain uses TRBV10-3 and TRBJ2-7; possibly TRBD2 for D (7 bases). This CDR3 is 13 amino acids long. Germline V gene sequence: CDR1 ENHRY, CDR2 SYGVKD. Trimming removed 7 bases at V and 1 base at J, with 11 bases between. This CDR3 is CAIMGGQSYEQYF. In DNA form, the CDR3 reads TGTGCCATCATGGGGGGGCAATCCTACGAGCAGTACTTC.

This clone has just one count. The chain employs TRBV28 and TRBJ2-3; 7 nucleotides align to TRBD2. This CDR3 spans 15 amino acids. Germline V lookup: CDR1 MDHEN, CDR2 SYDVKM. V was pared by 6 bases and J by 6 bases, with 12 bases of the junction left unmatched. Written as DNA, the CDR3 is TGTGCCAGCAGGGGTTTGAGGGAGGGTGCCGATACGCAGTATTTT. This translates into CASRGLREGADTQYF.